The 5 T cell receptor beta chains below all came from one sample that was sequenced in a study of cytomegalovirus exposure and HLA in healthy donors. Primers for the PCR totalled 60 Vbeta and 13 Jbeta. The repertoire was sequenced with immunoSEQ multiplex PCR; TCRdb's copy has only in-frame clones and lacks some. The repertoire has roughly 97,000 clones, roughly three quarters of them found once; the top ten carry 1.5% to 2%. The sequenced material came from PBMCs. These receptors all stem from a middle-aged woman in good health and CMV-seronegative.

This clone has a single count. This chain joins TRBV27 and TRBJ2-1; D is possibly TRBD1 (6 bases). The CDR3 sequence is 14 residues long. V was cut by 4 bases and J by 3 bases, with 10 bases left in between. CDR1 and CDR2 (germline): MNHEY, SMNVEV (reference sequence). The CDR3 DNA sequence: TGTGCCAGCAGTTCCCAGGGGAACTACAATGAGCAGTTCTTC. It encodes CASSSQGNYNEQFF.

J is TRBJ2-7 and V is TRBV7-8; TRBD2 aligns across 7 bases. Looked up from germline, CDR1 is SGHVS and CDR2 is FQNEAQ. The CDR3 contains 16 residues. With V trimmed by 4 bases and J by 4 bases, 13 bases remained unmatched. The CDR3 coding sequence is TGTGCCAGCAGCTCGGGACTACCCCGCCTCTTATACGAGCAGTACTTC. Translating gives CASSSGLPRLLYEQYF. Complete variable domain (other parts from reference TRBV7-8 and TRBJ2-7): GAGVSQSPRYKVAKRGQDVALRCDPISGHVSLFWYQQALGQGPEFLTYFQNEAQLDKSGLPSDRFFAERPEGSVSTLKIQRTQQEDSAVYLCASSSGLPRLLYEQYFGPGTRLTVT.

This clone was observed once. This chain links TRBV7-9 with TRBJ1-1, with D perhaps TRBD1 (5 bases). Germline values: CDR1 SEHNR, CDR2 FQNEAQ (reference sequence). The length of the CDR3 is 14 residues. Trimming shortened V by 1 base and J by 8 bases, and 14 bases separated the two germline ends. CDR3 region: CASSLGGAGEEAFF. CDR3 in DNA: TGTGCCAGCAGCTTAGGAGGAGCGGGGGAGGAAGCTTTCTTT. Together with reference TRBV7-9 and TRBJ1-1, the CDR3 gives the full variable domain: DTGVSQNPRHKITKRGQNVTFRCDPISEHNRLYWYRQTLGQGPEFLTYFQNEAQLEKSRLLSDRFSAERPKGSFSTLEIQRTEQGDSAMYLCASSLGGAGEEAFFGQGTRLTVV.

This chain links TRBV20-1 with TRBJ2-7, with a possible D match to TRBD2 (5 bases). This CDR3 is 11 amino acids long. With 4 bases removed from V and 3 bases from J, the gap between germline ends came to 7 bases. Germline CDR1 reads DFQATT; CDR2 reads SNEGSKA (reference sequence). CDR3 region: CSATSGYEQYF. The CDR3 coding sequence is TGCAGTGCTACCAGCGGCTACGAGCAGTACTTC.

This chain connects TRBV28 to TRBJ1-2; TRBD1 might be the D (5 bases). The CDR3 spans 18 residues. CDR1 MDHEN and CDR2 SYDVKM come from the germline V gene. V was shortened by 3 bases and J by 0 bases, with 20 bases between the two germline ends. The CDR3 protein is CASSFFAGRTATNYGYTF. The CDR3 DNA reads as TGTGCCAGCAGTTTCTTTGCAGGGCGGACGGCCACTAACTATGGCTACACCTTC.